The clone carrying this TCR beta chain was counted between two and nine times. Its antigen is unknown. CDR1 is MNHNS, CDR2 SASEGT, per germline. Trimming left V 4 bases short and J 9 bases short, with 18 bases between. The CDR3 sequence is 14 residues long. TCRdb reanalyzed the PCR reads with MiXCR. The data show more than 90,000 clones, roughly an eighth seen once. This sample was included in a study of metastatic and nonmetastatic thyroid tumors. Background on the study: Both malignant and benign thyroid patients supplied peripheral blood and tumor or nodule tissue samples, across which the repertoires of these patients were then compared. Study-wide results and limits: Malignant thyroid tumors reportedly exceeded benign nodules significantly in TCR beta diversity, with the difference appearing in blood and tumor.

Not a single patient had been given any form of treatment at any point before undergoing thyroid surgery. This TCR was recovered from a female donor with papillary thyroid cancer or a benign thyroid nodule (not recorded which). Some clones in this sample may be carry-over from other donors' samples. The chain carries TRBV6-1 and TRBJ1-2; D perhaps matches TRBD1 (5 bases). Sequences were obtained from blood. The CDR3 region has the DNA TGTGCCAGCAGTGCCGGACACGGCATATATTGCTACACCTTC. Translated: CASSAGHGIYCYTF.